A single sample is the source of the 21 T cell receptor beta chains below, sequenced in a study of cytomegalovirus exposure and HLA in healthy donors. Sequenced by immunoSEQ multiplex PCR; TCRdb stores in-frame clones only, minus some. The sample comprises 200,000 to 250,000 clones, over 80% of which are singletons, and more than 1% rests with the top ten. Sequencing was performed on PBMCs. These receptors were taken from a woman under 30 in good health and CMV-seronegative.

The rearrangement joins TRBV2 to TRBJ2-1; D is unresolved. Germline assignment: CDR1 SNHLY and CDR2 FYNNEI. V was trimmed by 8 bases and J by 0 bases, leaving 8 bases between them. The CDR3 length is 13 residues. CDR3 sequence reads: CASRVSSYNEQFF. The CDR3 DNA follows: TGTGCCAGCCGGGTGAGCTCCTACAATGAGCAGTTCTTC.

The V call is TRBV6-5, the J call TRBJ2-2; no reliable D call. Per germline, CDR1 MNHEY and CDR2 SVGAGI. V lost 8 bases and J lost 2, with 9 bases in between. The CDR3 loop spans 13 amino acids. The CDR3 coding sequence is TGTGCCAGCGATCCCAGTAACACCGGGGAGCTGTTTTTT. Protein sequence: CASDPSNTGELFF.

CDR3 region: CASSGGTDFPGELFF. The CDR3 DNA is TGCGCCAGCAGTGGAGGGACAGACTTCCCCGGGGAGCTGTTTTTT. V gene TRBV10-2 combines with J gene TRBJ2-2, with 7 nucleotides matching TRBD1. The CDR3 has 15 residues. The trim removed 4 bases at V and 6 bases at J, leaving 8 bases unmatched. Per the germline V gene, CDR1 is WSHSY and CDR2 is SAAADI.

The CDR3 DNA sequence: TGTGCCAGCAGAGCGGGACCCTCCTACGAGCAGTACTTC. This gives the protein CASRAGPSYEQYF. The chain uses TRBV28 and TRBJ2-7; 7 positions match TRBD2. Germline V gene data show CDR1 as MDHEN and CDR2 as SYDVKM. The CDR3 runs to 13 residues. Unmatched junction bases numbered 2, after V lost 6 bases and J lost 0 bases. Based on the CDR3 plus reference TRBV28 and TRBJ2-7, the full variable domain is DVKVTQSSRYLVKRTGEKVFLECVQDMDHENMFWYRQDPGLGLRLIYFSYDVKMKEKGDIPEGYSVSREKKERFSLILESASTNQTSMYLCASRAGPSYEQYFGPGTRLTVT.

The rearrangement joins TRBV4-1 to TRBJ1-5; 9 bases map to TRBD1. The CDR3 extends over 15 amino acids. V shed 3 bases and J 7 bases; nucleotides not matched to a gene: 7. CDR1 is MGHRA, CDR2 YSYEKL, per germline. The DNA for the CDR3 is TGCGCCAGCAGCCAGGGACAGGGAGTGGTACAGCCCCAGCATTTT. Residues: CASSQGQGVVQPQHF.

The CDR3 region has the DNA TGCGCCAGCAGCCTCTCAGTGACCCGGATGACAGGGACCTATGGCTACACCTTC. This translates into CASSLSVTRMTGTYGYTF. This chain uses TRBV5-1 with TRBJ1-2, with 7 positions matching TRBD1. The V segment lost 4 bases and the J segment 4 bases; nucleotides outside the gene matches: 19. The CDR3 length is 18 residues. Germline assignment: CDR1 SGHRS and CDR2 YFSETQ.

The chain uses TRBV6-5 and TRBJ2-7; D may be TRBD2 (6 bases). The V gene lost 7 bases and the J gene lost 1 base, with 17 bases spanning the gap. The CDR3 runs to 15 residues. Germline loops: CDR1 MNHEY, CDR2 SVGAGI. The CDR3 sequence: CASTRGNRLSYEQYF. DNA of the CDR3: TGTGCCAGCACCCGGGGGAACAGGCTATCCTACGAGCAGTACTTC.

V and J are TRBV27 and TRBJ2-1, with 12 positions matching TRBD2. The germline V gene encodes CDR1 MNHEY and CDR2 SMNVEV (reference sequence). The CDR3 covers 18 residues. Trimming cost V 5 bases and J 4 bases; bases outside gene matches: 12. Written as DNA, the CDR3 is TGTGCCAGCAGTCCAACAAGTACTAGCGGGAGGCGGTACAATGAGCAGTTCTTC. Residues: CASSPTSTSGRRYNEQFF.

This chain links TRBV6-1 with TRBJ2-7, with TRBD2 matching 7 bases. CDR1 is MNHNS and CDR2 is SASEGT in the germline V gene. The CDR3 contains 14 residues. V was clipped by 0 bases and J by 6 bases; unmatched bases: 5. The CDR3 DNA reads TGTGCCAGCAGTGAAGCAAGGACTAGTGGCGAGCAGTACTTC. This sequence encodes CASSEARTSGEQYF.

This chain connects TRBV30 to TRBJ2-4, with TRBD1 identical over 8 bases. Losses at the gene ends were 0 bases for V and 16 bases for J; bases not matched to a gene: 11. CDR1 and CDR2 (germline): GTSNPN, SVGIG (reference sequence). The CDR3 has 13 amino acids. As DNA, the CDR3 is TGTGCCTGGAGTGTAATGGGTGGGCAGGGGGCTTACTTC. This encodes CAWSVMGGQGAYF.

This clone was recorded at least ten times. V gene TRBV7-8 combines with J gene TRBJ2-2; possibly TRBD2 for D (5 bases). The CDR3 runs 15 residues. V lost 7 bases and J 2 bases, leaving 14 bases between the germline ends. In germline, CDR1 is SGHVS, CDR2 FQNEAQ. CDR3 loop: CASTGLSTNTGELFF. CDR3 DNA: TGTGCCAGCACTGGACTCTCAACCAACACCGGGGAGCTGTTTTTT. The full variable domain, its missing parts supplied by reference TRBV7-8 and TRBJ2-2, is GAGVSQSPRYKVAKRGQDVALRCDPISGHVSLFWYQQALGQGPEFLTYFQNEAQLDKSGLPSDRFFAERPEGSVSTLKIQRTQQEDSAVYLCASTGLSTNTGELFFGEGSRLTVL.

The rearrangement uses TRBV9 and TRBJ2-2; TRBD1 is a possible D gene (6 bases). The CDR3 length is 13 residues. The ends were cut back, 5 bases at V and 3 bases at J, with 8 bases in the middle. Germline V gene lookup returns CDR1 SGDLS and CDR2 YYNGEE. CDR3: CASSYRDTGELFF. Here the CDR3 DNA reads TGTGCCAGCAGTTACAGGGACACCGGGGAGCTGTTTTTT.

This clone came up a few times. This chain connects TRBV9 to TRBJ2-7; 8 bases match TRBD1. The trim removed 5 bases at V and 5 bases at J, leaving 9 bases unmatched. The CDR3 has 14 amino acids. From germline, CDR1 is SGDLS and CDR2 YYNGEE. DNA of the CDR3: TGTGCCAGCAGTCCAGGGACAGGCCGAAACGAGCAGTACTTC. It specifies CASSPGTGRNEQYF.

The rearrangement uses TRBV9 and TRBJ1-1; 10 positions match TRBD1. The CDR3 sequence is 17 residues long. The V gene end was trimmed by 4 bases and the J gene end by 4 bases; junction bases not matched to a gene: 13. Germline-derived CDR1 and CDR2 are SGDLS and YYNGEE. CDR3 residues: CASSTRETGGWSTEAFF. The CDR3 region has the DNA TGTGCCAGCAGCACCCGGGAGACAGGGGGCTGGAGCACTGAAGCTTTCTTT.

This chain uses TRBV5-1 with TRBJ1-3, with D hard to call. V lost 3 bases and J 0 bases, leaving 10 bases between the germline ends. The CDR3 covers 15 residues. The germline CDR1 and CDR2 sequences are SGHRS and YFSETQ. CDR3 nucleotide sequence: TGCGCCAGCAGCTCCGTCACAAACTCTGGAAACACCATATATTTT. Translating it yields CASSSVTNSGNTIYF.

V and J are TRBV6-1 and TRBJ1-6; D is possibly TRBD1 (5 bases). The V end was cut by 3 bases, the J end by 8 bases, with 11 bases between. The CDR3 consists of 14 residues. Looked up from germline, CDR1 is MNHNS and CDR2 is SASEGT. The CDR3 region has the DNA TGTGCCAGCAGTGATCAGGGATCGGATTCACCCCTCCACTTT. The encoded protein is CASSDQGSDSPLHF.

The rearrangement links TRBV7-3 to TRBJ2-1; TRBD2 matches 8 bases. The germline CDR1 and CDR2 sequences are SGHTA and FQGTGA. V trimming: 1 base; J trimming: 5 bases; junction bases outside the gene matches: 22. The CDR3 has 21 residues. Here the CDR3 DNA reads TGTGCCAGCAGCTTAAGCCGAAAAGGTGCAGGCGGGGGGATTTTTCACAATGAGCAGTTCTTC. As protein: CASSLSRKGAGGGIFHNEQFF. The complete variable domain, with remaining parts taken from reference TRBV7-3 and TRBJ2-1, reads GAGVSQTPSNKVTEKGKYVELRCDPISGHTALYWYRQSLGQGPEFLIYFQGTGAADDSGLPNDRFFAVRPEGSVSTLKIQRTERGDSAVYLCASSLSRKGAGGGIFHNEQFFGPGTRLTVL.

This rearrangement joins TRBV4-1 to TRBJ2-7, with a weak D call TRBD1 (6 bases). Germline V gene sequence: CDR1 MGHRA, CDR2 YSYEKL. The CDR3 runs 15 residues. Trimming pared 3 bases from V and 0 bases from J, leaving 12 bases between. The CDR3 nucleotides are TGCGCCAGCAGCCACCTGGACAGTAGCTCCTACGAGCAGTACTTC. Residues: CASSHLDSSSYEQYF.

The chain links TRBV19 to TRBJ2-4; 7 bases align to TRBD2. V lost 5 bases, J lost 4 bases, and 5 bases stayed unmatched. The CDR3 is 14 residues long. Germline lookup yields CDR1 LNHDA and CDR2 SQIVND (reference sequence). In DNA, the CDR3 is TGTGCCAGTAGTTTAGCGGGTCTTAAAAACATTCAGTACTTC. Amino acid sequence: CASSLAGLKNIQYF.

The V and J genes are TRBV10-3 and TRBJ1-2; tentatively, D is TRBD1 (6 bases). CDR1 is ENHRY, CDR2 SYGVKD, per germline. The ends were cut back, 7 bases at V and 8 bases at J, with 14 bases in the middle. The CDR3 consists of 12 residues. CDR3 region: CAITSPGEGYTF. The CDR3 DNA reads as TGTGCCATCACATCGCCAGGGGAAGGCTACACCTTC.

The chain combines TRBV6-1 with TRBJ1-4, with a weak D call TRBD1 (6 bases). Between the trimmed V and J ends, which lost 6 bases and 3 bases, there was a span of 11 bases. The CDR3 contains 14 residues. Germline values: CDR1 MNHNS, CDR2 SASEGT. CDR3 sequence reads: CASRRTASNEKLFF. The CDR3 DNA reads as TGTGCCAGCAGAAGGACAGCTTCTAATGAAAAACTGTTTTTT.